Listed below are T cell receptor beta chains from one sample, sequenced in a study of vaccination and CD4 T cells after COVID-19. These receptors have no known antigen. TCRdb fed the PCR reads into MiXCR, producing one record per CDR3 protein. The data contain roughly 25,000 distinct CDR3 sequences, approximately 50% of them singletons. The sample comprised CD4+ T cells from blood, cultured in vitro. The receptors were gathered from a human donor who had recovered from COVID-19. Each CDR3 is given with its conserved first and last residue. D genes are given only for firm matches. Clone size is not always given. Where it is, it says once, few, many or a class for expanded clones.

j_gene | abundance | d_gene | v_gene | CDR3aa | CDR3nt
TRBJ1-6 | few | TRBD1 | TRBV27 | CASSLQDRVGSPLHF | TGTGCCAGCAGTCTCCAAGACAGGGTTGGTTCACCCCTCCACTTT
TRBJ1-1 | . | . | TRBV10-3 | CAISDGKNTEAFF | TGTGCCATCAGTGACGGAAAGAACACTGAAGCTTTCTTT
TRBJ2-3 | . | . | TRBV30 | CAWSLRLTDTQYF | TGTGCCTGGAGTTTGAGACTAACCGATACGCAGTATTTT
TRBJ2-3 | . | TRBD1 | TRBV2 | CASGTGTVQYF | TGTGCCAGCGGCACCGGGACAGTGCAGTATTTT
TRBJ1-4 | . | TRBD1 | TRBV11-3 | CASSPGTGNEKLFF | TGTGCCAGCAGTCCCGGGACAGGGAATGAAAAACTGTTTTTT
TRBJ2-3 | . | TRBD1 | TRBV4-3 | CASSQGTGNWADTQYF | TGCGCCAGCAGCCAAGGGACAGGGAATTGGGCAGATACGCAGTATTTT
TRBJ1-2 | . | . | TRBV4-3 | CASSQERGRHNYGYTF | TGCGCCAGCAGCCAAGAGAGAGGGAGGCATAACTATGGCTACACCTTC
TRBJ1-3 | once | . | TRBV11-3 | CASSLSGSGNTIYF | TGTGCCAGCAGCTTATCGGGCTCTGGAAACACCATATATTTT
TRBJ1-2 | . | . | TRBV6-1 | CASSPQGQYGYTF | TGTGCCAGCAGTCCCCAGGGGCAGTATGGCTACACCTTC
TRBJ2-7 | . | . | TRBV6-1 | CASSVLDGGEQYF | TGTGCCAGCAGTGTACTAGACGGTGGCGAGCAGTACTTC
TRBJ1-5 | . | . | TRBV27 | CASPLRGTKNQPQHF | TGTGCCAGCCCCCTGCGGGGGACTAAAAATCAGCCCCAGCATTTT
TRBJ1-3 | . | . | TRBV15 | CATSRGDSHSGNTIYF | TGTGCCACCAGCAGAGGCGACAGTCACTCTGGAAACACCATATATTTT
TRBJ1-1 | . | . | TRBV11-2 | CASSFGGFEAFF | TGTGCCAGCAGCTTTGGGGGATTTGAAGCTTTCTTT
TRBJ2-7 | . | TRBD1 | TRBV20-1 | CSAPGQGARDEQYF | TGCAGTGCTCCCGGACAGGGGGCGCGGGACGAGCAGTACTTC
TRBJ1-1 | few | . | TRBV6-2/TRBV6-3 | CATLQLNTEAFF | TGTGCCACCCTACAGCTGAACACTGAAGCTTTCTTT
TRBJ2-5 | few | . | TRBV11-3 | CASSPRLADLQETQYF | TGTGCCAGCAGCCCACGTCTCGCGGACCTCCAAGAGACCCAGTACTTC
TRBJ2-3 | . | TRBD1 | TRBV11-2 | CASSLGGQPSTDTQYF | TGTGCCAGCAGCTTAGGGGGACAGCCTAGCACAGATACGCAGTATTTT
TRBJ2-1 | . | . | TRBV15 | CATSSDGTVSYNEQFF | TGTGCCACCAGCAGTGACGGGACTGTCTCCTACAATGAGCAGTTCTTC
TRBJ1-6 | . | TRBD1 | TRBV10-1 | CASRRDSLHNSPLHF | TGCGCCAGCAGGAGGGACAGTCTCCATAATTCACCCCTCCACTTT
TRBJ1-3 | . | TRBD1 | TRBV7-9 | CASSLVDREGNTIYF | TGTGCCAGCAGCTTAGTAGACAGGGAAGGAAACACCATATATTTT
TRBJ1-2 | . | . | TRBV5-1 | CASSLEAKNGYTF | TGCGCCAGCAGCTTGGAAGCAAAGAATGGCTACACCTTC
TRBJ2-1 | once | . | TRBV11-2 | CASSYHGNEQFF | TGTGCCAGCAGCTACCACGGCAATGAGCAGTTCTTC
TRBJ2-5 | few | TRBD1 | TRBV27 | CASSMGQGPETQYF | TGTGCCAGCAGCATGGGACAGGGCCCGGAGACCCAGTACTTC
TRBJ2-7 | few | TRBD1 | TRBV27 | CASRPLRQGSYEQYF | TGTGCCAGCAGACCCCTCCGACAGGGTAGTTACGAGCAGTACTTC
TRBJ2-2 | . | . | TRBV7-6 | CASSLWEGVTGELFF | TGTGCCAGCAGCTTATGGGAAGGGGTCACCGGGGAGCTGTTTTTT
TRBJ1-5 | . | . | TRBV11-2 | CASSLNSYSNQPQHF | TGTGCCAGCAGCTTGAACAGTTATAGCAATCAGCCCCAGCATTTT
TRBJ1-2 | . | . | TRBV2 | CASSEGGNTDGYTF | TGTGCCAGCAGTGAAGGAGGGAATACAGATGGCTACACCTTC
TRBJ2-5 | few | . | TRBV6-1 | CASRMTGGSQETQYF | TGTGCCAGCAGAATGACCGGGGGTAGCCAAGAGACCCAGTACTTC
TRBJ1-2 | . | . | TRBV7-3 | CASSLGDKGGYGYTF | TGTGCCAGCAGCTTGGGAGATAAGGGAGGCTATGGCTACACCTTC
TRBJ1-2 | few | . | TRBV4-1 | CASSQEGARGYTF | TGCGCCAGCAGCCAAGAGGGGGCGCGTGGCTACACCTTC
TRBJ2-1 | once | TRBD2 | TRBV20-1 | CSALTSGRGNEQFF | TGCAGTGCTTTGACTAGCGGGAGGGGGAATGAGCAGTTCTTC
TRBJ1-2 | . | . | TRBV6-1 | CASSVGDGYGYTF | TGTGCCAGCAGTGTAGGGGATGGCTATGGCTACACCTTC
TRBJ2-5 | . | . | TRBV15 | CATSRRRGGGQETQYF | TGTGCCACCAGCAGAAGGAGGGGTGGGGGCCAAGAGACCCAGTACTTC
TRBJ1-2 | . | . | TRBV5-4 | CASSLGPGDGYTF | TGTGCCAGCAGCTTGGGACCGGGGGACGGCTACACCTTC